The subject of this entry is one TCR beta chain. This clonotype was found many times. It has no known antigen specificity. No base qualities exist here, and no much larger clone lies one base off it. This sample was taken from a study of identical twins (dated by TCRdb to between 2015 and 2016). Regarding the study in general: To test whether fetal clonotypes persist, this study deep-sequenced TCR alpha and beta repertoires from monozygotic twins, from unrelated adults of various ages, and from cord blood. Replicate twin experiments were performed at different times using different library preparation protocols to rule out contamination. What the work shows at the level of the full study, not this receptor alone: Compared with coincidental sharing between unrelated individuals, out-of-frame TCR alpha sequences shared between twins showed an excess of sequences with low generation probability. Recombination models systematically underestimated out-of-frame TCR alpha sharing in monozygotic twins but agreed with sharing between unrelated individuals. Invariant T cells such as MAIT and iNKT could partly confound zero-insertion analyses, although diverse VJ usage argued against such confounding for most clonotypes. Because the same donors could not be followed over many years, the conclusions depended on cross-sectional statistical analysis. A weaker excess of twin sharing was found in beta out-of-frame sequences because the signal-to-noise ratio was lowered by fewer shared sequences. Abundant cord blood beta clonotypes carried fewer insertions; young adult naive repertoires showed a weaker similar trend, while memory repertoires showed none.

Only healthy Caucasian donors were included. The twin cohort consisted of three pairs of female monozygotic twins, all aged 18 to 29 years. RNA for TCR libraries was isolated from peripheral blood mononuclear cells. The germline V gene provides CDR1 MGHDK and CDR2 SYGVNS. The CDR3 measures 16 amino acids from cysteine to phenylalanine. Here the CDR3 DNA is all that survives: 48 bases in frame from base 1. Relative to germline, V is 3 bases shorter and J is 0 bases shorter, with 12 bases between their ends. The method was 5' RACE. TCRdb names Illumina HiSeq 2000 as the instrument used. A universal primer binding site was introduced by template switching, and a unique molecular identifier was present in the final cDNA, enabling accurate counting of TCR cDNA molecules. First-strand cDNA for TCR alpha and beta chains was synthesized from specific primers in the conserved constant-segment region. To control for contamination, every cDNA library carried two barcodes: a SMART-Mk sample barcode plus Illumina barcodes. Two successive PCR steps introduced TruSeq adapter sequences along with Illumina sample barcodes. The TCR alpha and beta cDNA libraries were sequenced on the Illumina HiSeq platform using custom primers. The authors' analysis ran thus. Raw reads were processed with MiGEC to extract unique molecular identifiers, and MiXCR was used to determine CDR3 positions. For each individual, recombination models were inferred using an EM algorithm with the repgenHMM and IGoR tools. Shared clonotypes were analyzed with the tcR package in R, and sharing was normalized by the product of cloneset sizes. Out-of-frame nonproductive sequences were analyzed to study raw recombination free of thymic and clonal selection effects. TCRdb cleaned the public reads at Q25 with fastp, built clones with MiXCR and kept in-frame beta chains. Under each unique CDR3 protein, matching rows form one entry showing the most common genes and DNA. Here the V and J calls rest on TCRdb's processing, not on the authors' analysis. For this sample the table gives approximately 600,000 distinct CDR3 sequences, of which approximately 10% were detected only once. Approximately 3.2% of the sample is held by the ten biggest clonotypes.

The same data also contributed to another study, on yellow fever vaccine responses in identical twins. As the second paper documents: According to the authors, in identical twins the way T cells responded to vaccination appeared partly convergent and partly personalized. Focusing on identical twins, the study followed the T cell clones that responded to the vaccine, and did so with precision.

Specimen: PBMCs. The sequence is built from TRBV25-1 and TRBJ1-3; no D segment can be confidently identified. The sequence derives from a woman aged 18-29 years in good health. The CDR3: CASSEPSRLSGNTIYF. The nucleotides read TGTGCCAGCAGTGAGCCTAGTCGTCTCTCTGGAAACACCATATATTTT.